A single sample gave rise to the 21 T cell receptor beta chains below, sequenced in a study of technical replicates of blood from several donors. Assay used: immunoSEQ multiplex PCR; TCRdb lists only in-frame clones, some missing. The sample contains tens of thousands of clones, 85% to 95% of which appear only once. Material for sequencing was T cells isolated from PBMCs. The receptors were sampled from a human donor in good health.

The chain is built from TRBV28 and TRBJ2-1; D may be TRBD2 (5 bases). Germline CDR1 and CDR2: MDHEN and SYDVKM. The CDR3 is 12 amino acids. V lost 6 bases and J lost 9, with 12 bases in between. For the CDR3, the DNA is TGTGCCAGCAGCTTAAGGGCGGGTGAGCAGTTCTTC. Its translation: CASSLRAGEQFF.

The V and J genes are TRBV27 and TRBJ2-1, with a weak D call TRBD1 (7 bases). Germline lookup yields CDR1 MNHEY and CDR2 SMNVEV (reference sequence). This CDR3 has 14 amino acids. The V end was cut by 5 bases, the J end by 6 bases, with 14 bases between. Here the CDR3 reads CASSDPQGGNEQFF. DNA for the CDR3: TGTGCCAGCAGTGACCCCCAGGGGGGCAATGAGCAGTTCTTC.

The CDR3 DNA is TGTGCCAGCAGCTTGGGGGGGGGCAAGATGAACACTGAAGCTTTCTTT. It is translated as CASSLGGGKMNTEAFF. V is TRBV5-4 and J is TRBJ1-1; a possible D gene is TRBD1 (6 bases). Germline values: CDR1 SGHNT, CDR2 YYREEE (reference sequence). Trimming took off 0 bases at V and 0 bases at J, with 12 bases between the two ends. The CDR3 is 16 amino acids.

This chain joins TRBV5-1 and TRBJ2-7; 8 nucleotides align to TRBD1. The trim removed 0 bases at V and 5 bases at J, leaving 4 bases unmatched. The CDR3 consists of 14 residues. Germline V CDR1 and CDR2: SGHRS, YFSETQ. CDR3 coding DNA: TGCGCCAGCAGCTTGGAGAGACAGGGGCACGAGCAGTACTTC. Amino acid sequence: CASSLERQGHEQYF.

In this sample, this clone turned up once. The V and J genes are TRBV5-6 and TRBJ2-7, with 8 bases aligning to TRBD2. The germline V gene encodes CDR1 SGHDT and CDR2 YYEEEE. V gave up 5 bases and J gave up 0 bases; unmatched junction bases: 10. The CDR3 length is 16 residues. This CDR3 reads CASSSRLARTSYEQYF. CDR3 in DNA: TGTGCCAGCAGTTCTAGACTAGCGCGGACCTCCTACGAGCAGTACTTC.

The genes are TRBV4-1 and TRBJ2-1; 7 bases are a match to TRBD1. The CDR3 sequence is 13 residues long. The V gene end was trimmed by 3 bases and the J gene end by 8 bases; junction bases not matched to a gene: 4. Per the germline V gene, CDR1 is MGHRA and CDR2 is YSYEKL. Written as DNA, the CDR3 is TGCGCCAGCAGCCATTCAGGGGGTTATGAGCAGTTCTTC. Its protein is CASSHSGGYEQFF.

V gene TRBV21-1 combines with J gene TRBJ2-7; the table's D call TRBD2 went unverified against the DNA. TRBV21-1 is described as a pseudogene. The CDR3 spans 16 residues. This chain's CDR3 is CASQEERHPDGDEQYF. In DNA, the CDR3 is TGTGCCTCTCAGGAGGAGCGCCACCCCGACGGGGACGAGCAGTACTTC.

The chain recombines TRBV9 with TRBJ2-3, with 9 bases fitting TRBD2. Germline CDR1 reads SGDLS; CDR2 reads YYNGEE. There are 15 residues in the CDR3. Losses at the gene ends were 0 bases for V and 2 bases for J; bases not matched to a gene: 1. The CDR3 here is CASSVVAGVTDTQYF. The CDR3 DNA reads TGTGCCAGCAGCGTAGTAGCGGGGGTCACAGATACGCAGTATTTT.

The J gene is TRBJ2-7, the V gene TRBV14; 8 positions match TRBD1. V lost 5 bases to trimming and J lost 1 base; unmatched junction nucleotides: 4. The CDR3 spans 14 residues. Germline V gene lookup returns CDR1 SGHDN and CDR2 FVKESK. The CDR3 loop reads CASSGQGISYEQYF. The CDR3, as DNA: TGTGCCAGCAGCGGACAGGGAATTTCCTACGAGCAGTACTTC.

The rearrangement uses TRBV28 and TRBJ2-1; TRBD1 matches 9 bases. The CDR3 is made up of 14 amino acids. The germline V gene encodes CDR1 MDHEN and CDR2 SYDVKM. Trimming took 6 bases from V and 3 from J; bases not matched to a gene: 3. This CDR3 reads CASSDRGYYNEQFF. The CDR3 region has the DNA TGTGCCAGCAGCGACAGGGGGTACTACAATGAGCAGTTCTTC.

The rearrangement links TRBV9 to TRBJ1-2; D is ambiguous. The germline gives CDR1 SGDLS, CDR2 YYNGEE. The length of the CDR3 is 17 residues. V lost 0 bases to trimming and J lost 3 bases, with 18 bases between them. CDR3 coding DNA: TGTGCCAGCAGCGTAGCGTCGGAGACGGGAGGTTACTATGGCTACACCTTC. Residues: CASSVASETGGYYGYTF.

V gene TRBV30 combines with J gene TRBJ2-1; TRBD1 is a possible D gene (7 bases). Trimming shortened V by 4 bases and J by 7 bases, and 17 bases separated the two germline ends. The CDR3 sequence is 14 residues long. CDR1 GTSNPN and CDR2 SVGIG come from the germline V gene (reference sequence). The CDR3 nucleotides are TGTGCCTGGACTACAGGGGCTGGGGGGAATGAGCAGTTCTTC. This encodes CAWTTGAGGNEQFF.

The chain employs TRBV28 and TRBJ2-1, with D perhaps matching TRBD1 (6 bases). Per the germline V gene, CDR1 is MDHEN and CDR2 is SYDVKM. The CDR3 has 14 amino acids. V lost 7 bases, J lost 6 bases, and 16 bases lay in between. This chain's CDR3 is CASTSGAPPNEQFF. The CDR3 nucleotides are TGTGCCAGCACCTCAGGGGCCCCTCCCAATGAGCAGTTCTTC.

This chain links TRBV6-5 with TRBJ1-2; D unresolved. CDR1 and CDR2 (germline): MNHEY, SVGAGI. Between the trimmed V and J ends, which lost 3 bases and 4 bases, there was a span of 9 bases. The CDR3 length is 13 residues. The CDR3 spells CASSYYKSYGYTF. CDR3 nucleotide sequence: TGTGCCAGCAGTTATTACAAATCCTATGGCTACACCTTC.

The rearrangement joins TRBV15 to TRBJ1-1; 8 bases line up with TRBD1. This CDR3 contains 14 residues. The J segment lost 5 bases and the V segment lost 5 bases, leaving 7 bases of the junction unmatched. Germline-derived CDR1 and CDR2 are LNHNV and YYDKDF (reference sequence). The CDR3 here is CATSRQGAGTEAFF. DNA of the CDR3: TGTGCCACCAGCCGGCAGGGGGCAGGAACTGAAGCTTTCTTT.

The rearrangement joins TRBV19 to TRBJ2-2, with 8 bases fitting TRBD2. The V segment lost 3 bases and the J segment 7 bases; nucleotides outside the gene matches: 7. Germline-derived CDR1 and CDR2 are LNHDA and SQIVND (reference sequence). This CDR3 has 15 residues. The CDR3: CASSISGEGHGELFF. CDR3 DNA: TGTGCCAGTAGTATTAGCGGGGAGGGTCACGGGGAGCTGTTTTTT.

CDR3 DNA: TGTGCGTGTAGGGGCCTCGATTACGAGCAGTACTTC. It translates to CACRGLDYEQYF. J is TRBJ2-7 and V is TRBV25-1, with D possibly matching TRBD1 (5 bases). Germline CDR1 MGHDK, CDR2 SYGVNS. The CDR3 has 12 residues.

The rearrangement uses TRBV10-2 and TRBJ1-5; D possibly corresponds to TRBD1 (6 bases). Looked up from germline, CDR1 is WSHSY and CDR2 is SAAADI. Deletions cut 4 bases from V and 7 bases from J, with 11 bases between. This CDR3 contains 13 residues. The CDR3: CASSATGQQPQHF. CDR3 nucleotides: TGCGCCAGCAGTGCCACAGGGCAGCAGCCCCAGCATTTT.

This chain connects TRBV7-7 to TRBJ2-5, with D perhaps matching TRBD1 (9 bases). Germline-derived CDR1 and CDR2 are SSHAT and FNYEAQ (reference sequence). The length of the CDR3 is 12 residues. The CDR3 loop reads CATGGGRETQYF. For the CDR3, the DNA is TGTGCTACAGGGGGCGGGAGGGAGACCCAGTACTTC.

This chain joins TRBV2 and TRBJ1-3; the D is unclear. The CDR3 extends over 16 amino acids. CDR1 is SNHLY, CDR2 FYNNEI, per germline. Trimming removed 2 bases at V and 0 bases at J, with 11 bases between. The CDR3 loop reads CASSESRSSSGNTIYF. CDR3 nucleotide sequence: TGTGCCAGCAGTGAAAGCCGGAGTAGCTCTGGAAACACCATATATTTT.

The gene calls are TRBV7-9 and TRBJ2-7, with D hard to call. This CDR3 has 13 amino acids. In germline, CDR1 is SEHNR, CDR2 FQNEAQ (reference sequence). V was shortened by 2 bases and J by 7 bases, with 12 bases between the two germline ends. The CDR3 protein is CASSLIQLREQYF. The CDR3 coding sequence is TGTGCCAGCAGCTTAATCCAATTGCGGGAGCAGTACTTC.